This is a list of T cell receptor beta chains from one sample in a study of beta chain features in type 1 diabetes. TCRdb keeps only in-frame clones here, not all; method: immunoSEQ multiplex PCR. The top ten hold 1% of the sample, which has hundreds of thousands of clones, roughly 8.8% seen once. The sample taken for sequencing was central memory CD4+ T cells from blood. These receptors all come from a man aged 30 to 45 with type 1 diabetes. Both conserved end residues are part of each CDR3. Each record gives: J gene, clone size, D gene, V gene, CDR3 protein, CDR3 DNA. D genes are given only for firm matches. Expanded clones are given a class, and other clones once, few, many or no size at all.

J: TRBJ2-7
size: few
D: NA
V: TRBV7-9
CDR3: CASSLERGSYEQYF
DNA: TGTGCCAGCAGCTTAGAACGGGGCTCCTACGAGCAGTACTTC

J: TRBJ1-1
size: few
D: NA
V: TRBV25-1
CDR3: CASSARTEAFF
DNA: TGTGCCAGCAGCGCGCGGACTGAAGCTTTCTTT

J: TRBJ2-7
size: NA
D: NA
V: TRBV30
CDR3: CASGQPSYEQYF
DNA: TGTGCCTCAGGACAGCCCTCCTACGAGCAGTACTTC

J: TRBJ1-2
size: NA
D: TRBD1
V: TRBV7-2
CDR3: CASSPNPGQGGGYTF
DNA: TGTGCCAGCAGCCCCAACCCGGGACAGGGAGGCGGCTACACCTTC

J: TRBJ1-6
size: NA
D: NA
V: TRBV28
CDR3: CASNGGVTNSPLHF
DNA: TGTGCCAGCAACGGAGGCGTTACTAATTCACCCCTCCACTTT

J: TRBJ1-2
size: NA
D: TRBD1
V: TRBV30
CDR3: CAWSKKGGPDGYTF
DNA: TGTGCCTGGAGTAAGAAAGGGGGCCCCGATGGCTACACCTTC

J: TRBJ2-5
size: few
D: TRBD2
V: TRBV7-2
CDR3: CASSQMVGLGSETQYF
DNA: TGTGCCAGCAGCCAGATGGTCGGACTAGGGTCCGAGACCCAGTACTTC

J: TRBJ2-3
size: NA
D: NA
V: TRBV28
CDR3: CASSTTGGVTDTQYF
DNA: TGTGCCAGCAGCACAACAGGGGGGGTCACAGATACGCAGTATTTT

J: TRBJ1-2
size: NA
D: NA
V: TRBV6-1
CDR3: CASSEAGGAYGYTF
DNA: TGTGCCAGCAGTGAAGCAGGAGGGGCTTATGGCTACACCTTC

J: TRBJ2-3
size: NA
D: TRBD2
V: TRBV13
CDR3: CASSLVGLAGGHADTQYF
DNA: TGTGCCAGCAGCTTGGTGGGACTAGCGGGGGGGCACGCAGATACGCAGTATTTT

J: TRBJ1-1
size: NA
D: NA
V: TRBV7-9
CDR3: CASSLTDIITEAFF
DNA: TGTGCCAGCAGCTTAACGGACATAATAACTGAAGCTTTCTTT

J: TRBJ1-5
size: NA
D: NA
V: TRBV11-2
CDR3: CASSLVGLNNQPQHF
DNA: TGTGCCAGCAGTCTTGTTGGATTGAACAATCAGCCCCAGCATTTT

J: TRBJ2-2
size: few
D: TRBD1
V: TRBV5-1
CDR3: CASSWTGENTGELFF
DNA: TGCGCCAGCAGCTGGACAGGGGAGAACACCGGGGAGCTGTTTTTT

J: TRBJ1-1
size: few
D: NA
V: TRBV6-5
CDR3: CATRQGIMNTEAFF
DNA: TGTGCCACACGCCAGGGAATTATGAACACTGAAGCTTTCTTT

J: TRBJ2-1
size: NA
D: TRBD1
V: TRBV7-2
CDR3: CASSLTGERSEQFF
DNA: TGTGCCAGCAGCTTAACAGGGGAACGGAGTGAGCAGTTCTTC

J: TRBJ2-5
size: NA
D: NA
V: TRBV9
CDR3: CASSSDRGGETQYF
DNA: TGTGCCAGCAGCTCCGATAGGGGCGGGGAGACCCAGTACTTC

J: TRBJ2-4
size: NA
D: NA
V: TRBV2
CDR3: CASSVAERGAIQYF
DNA: TGTGCCAGCAGCGTAGCAGAACGTGGGGCCATTCAGTACTTC

J: TRBJ2-3
size: NA
D: TRBD2
V: TRBV11-2
CDR3: CASSLVNMRLAGVTDTQYF
DNA: TGTGCCAGCAGCTTAGTGAATATGCGACTAGCGGGGGTCACAGATACGCAGTATTTT

J: TRBJ2-3
size: few
D: NA
V: TRBV5-1
CDR3: CASSLDVGGHTQYF
DNA: TGCGCCAGCAGCTTGGATGTGGGTGGCCATACGCAGTATTTT

J: TRBJ2-3
size: NA
D: TRBD2
V: TRBV9
CDR3: CASSVVAGDDTQYF
DNA: TGTGCCAGCAGCGTAGTAGCGGGGGACGATACGCAGTATTTT

J: TRBJ1-2
size: NA
D: NA
V: TRBV28
CDR3: CASSLKWQGGTGYTF
DNA: TGTGCCAGCAGTTTAAAGTGGCAGGGAGGAACTGGCTACACCTTC

J: TRBJ1-2
size: few
D: NA
V: TRBV14
CDR3: CASSQVGANYGYTF
DNA: TGTGCCAGCAGCCAAGTAGGGGCTAACTATGGCTACACCTTC

J: TRBJ2-2
size: NA
D: TRBD2
V: TRBV7-2
CDR3: CASRGLAGAKNTGELFF
DNA: TGTGCCAGCAGGGGACTAGCGGGGGCAAAGAACACCGGGGAGCTGTTTTTT

J: TRBJ1-1
size: NA
D: NA
V: TRBV10-1
CDR3: CASSDSGRNTEAFF
DNA: TGCGCCAGCAGTGACTCAGGGCGGAACACTGAAGCTTTCTTT

J: TRBJ2-7
size: NA
D: TRBD1
V: TRBV30
CDR3: CAWTSGTGGREQYF
DNA: TGTGCCTGGACCTCCGGGACAGGGGGCCGAGAGCAGTACTTC

J: TRBJ1-5
size: few
D: TRBD1
V: TRBV6-5
CDR3: CASSRLQGNQPQHF
DNA: TGTGCCAGCAGTCGATTACAGGGGAATCAGCCCCAGCATTTT

J: TRBJ1-1
size: many
D: NA
V: TRBV7-8
CDR3: CASSLPEGLGNTEAFF
DNA: TGTGCCAGCAGCTTGCCTGAAGGGCTGGGGAACACTGAAGCTTTCTTT